This entry features one T cell receptor beta chain sequence. The V end was cut by 3 bases, the J end by 5 bases, with 14 bases between. Germline values: CDR1 SGDLS, CDR2 YYNGEE. This CDR3 contains 15 residues. The record originates from a study of blood T cell repertoires in COVID-19. Across the study: T cells, B-cell-depleted T cells, or PBMCs supplied cDNA or gDNA.

Generated by immunoSEQ multiplex PCR, the TCRdb table keeps only in-frame clones and is missing some. The data contain approximately 190,000 clones, nearly 90% of them seen just once; the ten biggest clones take up about 6.6%. The sequenced sample consisted of peripheral blood. This TCR was recovered from a woman in her thirties or forties who had recovered from COVID-19. This sequence joins TRBV9 and TRBJ2-2; D perhaps matches TRBD2 (6 bases). The CDR3 DNA sequence: TGTGCCAGCAGCGCCCCGGGACTCTCGACCGGGGAGCTGTTTTTT. Residues: CASSAPGLSTGELFF.